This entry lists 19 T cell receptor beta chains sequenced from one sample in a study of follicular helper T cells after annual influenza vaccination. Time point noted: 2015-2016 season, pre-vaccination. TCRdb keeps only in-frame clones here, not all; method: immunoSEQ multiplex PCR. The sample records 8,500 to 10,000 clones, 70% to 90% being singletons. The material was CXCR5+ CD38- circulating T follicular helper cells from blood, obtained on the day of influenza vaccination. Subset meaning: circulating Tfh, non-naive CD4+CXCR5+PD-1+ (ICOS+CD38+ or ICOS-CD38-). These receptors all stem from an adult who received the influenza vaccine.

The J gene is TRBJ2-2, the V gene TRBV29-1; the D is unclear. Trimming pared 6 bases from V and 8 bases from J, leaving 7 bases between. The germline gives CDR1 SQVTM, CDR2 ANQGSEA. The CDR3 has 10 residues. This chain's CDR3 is CSVLPGELFF. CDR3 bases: TGCAGCGTGCTCCCGGGGGAGCTGTTTTTT.

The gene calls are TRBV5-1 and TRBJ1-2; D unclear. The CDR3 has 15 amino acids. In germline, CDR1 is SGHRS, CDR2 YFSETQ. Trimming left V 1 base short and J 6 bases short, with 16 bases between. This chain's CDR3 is CASSLTVGGSDGYTF. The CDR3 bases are TGCGCCAGCAGCTTGACGGTGGGAGGGAGCGATGGCTACACCTTC.

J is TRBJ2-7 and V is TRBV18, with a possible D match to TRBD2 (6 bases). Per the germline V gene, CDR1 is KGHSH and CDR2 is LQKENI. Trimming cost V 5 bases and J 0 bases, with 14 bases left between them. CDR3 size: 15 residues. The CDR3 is CASSAGPLSSYEQYF. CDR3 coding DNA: TGTGCCAGCTCAGCGGGGCCTCTTAGCTCCTACGAGCAGTACTTC.

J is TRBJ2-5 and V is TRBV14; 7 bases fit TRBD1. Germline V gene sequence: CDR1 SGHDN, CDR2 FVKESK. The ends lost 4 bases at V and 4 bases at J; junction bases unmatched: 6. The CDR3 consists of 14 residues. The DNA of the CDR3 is TGTGCCAGCAGCCCGCCCGGGACAGCAGAGACCCAGTACTTC. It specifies CASSPPGTAETQYF.

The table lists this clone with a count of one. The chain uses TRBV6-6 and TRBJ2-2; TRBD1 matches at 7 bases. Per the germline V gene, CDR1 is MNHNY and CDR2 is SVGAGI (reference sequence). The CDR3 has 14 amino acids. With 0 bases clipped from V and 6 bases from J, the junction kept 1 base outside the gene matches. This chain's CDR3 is CASSYSRGPGELFF. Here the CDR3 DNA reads TGTGCCAGCAGTTACTCAAGGGGGCCCGGGGAGCTGTTTTTT.

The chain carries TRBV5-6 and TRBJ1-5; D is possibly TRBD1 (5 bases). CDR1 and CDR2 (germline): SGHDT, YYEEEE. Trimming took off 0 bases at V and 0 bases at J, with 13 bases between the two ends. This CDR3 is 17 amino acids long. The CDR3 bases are TGTGCCAGCAGCTTGGCTTCGGGGGGAGGTAGCAATCAGCCCCAGCATTTT. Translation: CASSLASGGGSNQPQHF. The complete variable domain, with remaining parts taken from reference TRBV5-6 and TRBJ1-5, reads DAGVTQSPTHLIKTRGQQVTLRCSPKSGHDTVSWYQQALGQGPQFIFQYYEEEERQRGNFPDRFSGHQFPNYSSELNVNALLLGDSALYLCASSLASGGGSNQPQHFGDGTRLSIL.

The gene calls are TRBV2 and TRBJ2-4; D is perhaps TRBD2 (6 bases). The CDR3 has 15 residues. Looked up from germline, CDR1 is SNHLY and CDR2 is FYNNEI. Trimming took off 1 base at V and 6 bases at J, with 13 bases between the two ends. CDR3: CASSEVGGYGNIQYF. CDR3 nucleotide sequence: TGTGCCAGCAGTGAAGTCGGGGGATACGGAAACATTCAGTACTTC.

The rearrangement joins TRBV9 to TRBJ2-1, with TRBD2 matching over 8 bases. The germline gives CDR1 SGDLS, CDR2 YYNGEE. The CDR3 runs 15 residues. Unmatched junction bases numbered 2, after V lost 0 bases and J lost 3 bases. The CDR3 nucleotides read TGTGCCAGCAGCGTAGGCGGGGGGTACTACAATGAGCAGTTCTTC. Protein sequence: CASSVGGGYYNEQFF.

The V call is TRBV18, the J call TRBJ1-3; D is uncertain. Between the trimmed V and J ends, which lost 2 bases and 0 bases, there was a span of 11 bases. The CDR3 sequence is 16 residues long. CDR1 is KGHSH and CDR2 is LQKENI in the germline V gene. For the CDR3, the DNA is TGTGCCAGCTCACCAGCCCAAACTTTCTCTGGAAACACCATATATTTT. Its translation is CASSPAQTFSGNTIYF. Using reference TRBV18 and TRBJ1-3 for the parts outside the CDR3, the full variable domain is NAGVMQNPRHLVRRRGQEARLRCSPMKGHSHVYWYRQLPEEGLKFMVYLQKENIIDESGMPKERFSAEFPKEGPSILRIQQVVRGDSAAYFCASSPAQTFSGNTIYFGEGSWLTVV.

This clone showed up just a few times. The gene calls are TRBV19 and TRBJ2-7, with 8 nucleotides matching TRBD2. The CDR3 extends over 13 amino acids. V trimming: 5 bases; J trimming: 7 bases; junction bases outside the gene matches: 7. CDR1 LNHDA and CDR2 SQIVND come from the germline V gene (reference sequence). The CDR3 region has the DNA TGTGCCAGTAGTGCCACTAGCGGTACTGAGCAGTACTTC. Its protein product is CASSATSGTEQYF. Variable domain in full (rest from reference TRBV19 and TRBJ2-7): DGGITQSPKYLFRKEGQNVTLSCEQNLNHDAMYWYRQDPGQGLRLIYYSQIVNDFQKGDIAEGYSVSREKKESFPLTVTSAQKNPTAFYLCASSATSGTEQYFGPGTRLTVT.

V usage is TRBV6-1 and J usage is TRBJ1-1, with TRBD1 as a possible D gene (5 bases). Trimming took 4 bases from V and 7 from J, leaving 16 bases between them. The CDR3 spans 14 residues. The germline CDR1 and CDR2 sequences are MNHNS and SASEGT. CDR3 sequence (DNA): TGTGCCAGCAGTGTCAACCCCTACAGGAGTGAAGCTTTCTTT. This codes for CASSVNPYRSEAFF.

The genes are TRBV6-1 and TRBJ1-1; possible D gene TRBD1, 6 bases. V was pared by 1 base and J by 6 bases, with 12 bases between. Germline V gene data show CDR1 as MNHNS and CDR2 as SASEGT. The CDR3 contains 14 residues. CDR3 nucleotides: TGTGCCAGCAGTGAAGTTTGGGGGCGCGCTGAAGCTTTCTTT. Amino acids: CASSEVWGRAEAFF.

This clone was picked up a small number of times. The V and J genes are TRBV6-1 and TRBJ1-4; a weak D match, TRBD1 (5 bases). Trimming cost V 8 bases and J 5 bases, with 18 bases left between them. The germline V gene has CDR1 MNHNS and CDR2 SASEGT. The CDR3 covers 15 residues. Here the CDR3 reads CASGGGIWPNEKLFF. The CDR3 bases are TGTGCCAGCGGGGGGGGGATTTGGCCAAATGAAAAACTGTTTTTT.

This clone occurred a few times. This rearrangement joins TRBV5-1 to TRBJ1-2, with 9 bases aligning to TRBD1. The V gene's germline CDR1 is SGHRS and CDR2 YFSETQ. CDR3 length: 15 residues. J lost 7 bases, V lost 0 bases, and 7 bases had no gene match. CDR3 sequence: CASSLDRDRALGYTF. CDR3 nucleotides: TGCGCCAGCAGCTTGGATAGGGACAGGGCGCTTGGCTACACCTTC.

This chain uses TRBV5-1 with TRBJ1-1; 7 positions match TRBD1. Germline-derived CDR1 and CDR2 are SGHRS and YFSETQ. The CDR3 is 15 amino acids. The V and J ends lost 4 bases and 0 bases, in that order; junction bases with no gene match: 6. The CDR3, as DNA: TGCGCCAGCAGCCCCGGAGACAGGGTGAACACTGAAGCTTTCTTT. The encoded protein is CASSPGDRVNTEAFF.

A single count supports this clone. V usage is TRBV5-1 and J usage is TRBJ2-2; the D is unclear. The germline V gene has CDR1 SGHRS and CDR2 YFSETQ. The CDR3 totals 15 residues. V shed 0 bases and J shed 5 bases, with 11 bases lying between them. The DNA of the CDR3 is TGCGCCAGCAGCTTGGCGGTTTCAGAGACCGGGGAGCTGTTTTTT. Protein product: CASSLAVSETGELFF.

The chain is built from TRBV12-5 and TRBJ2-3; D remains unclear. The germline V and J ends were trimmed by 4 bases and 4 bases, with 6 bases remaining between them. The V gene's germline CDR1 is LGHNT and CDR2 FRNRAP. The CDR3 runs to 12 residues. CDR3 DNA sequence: TGTGCTAGTGGTTACATCCCAGATACGCAGTATTTT. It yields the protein CASGYIPDTQYF.

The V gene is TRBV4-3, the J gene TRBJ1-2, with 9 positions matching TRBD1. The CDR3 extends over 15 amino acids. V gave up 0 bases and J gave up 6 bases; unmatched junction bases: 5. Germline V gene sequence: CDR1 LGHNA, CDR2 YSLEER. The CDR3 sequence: CASSQDGGQGDGYTF. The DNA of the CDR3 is TGCGCCAGCAGCCAAGATGGGGGACAGGGTGATGGCTACACCTTC.

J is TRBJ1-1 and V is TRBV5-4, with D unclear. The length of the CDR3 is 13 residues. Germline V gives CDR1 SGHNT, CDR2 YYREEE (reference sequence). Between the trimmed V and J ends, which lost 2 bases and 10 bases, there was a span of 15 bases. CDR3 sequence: CASSLREGLGAFF. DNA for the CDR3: TGTGCCAGCAGCTTAAGAGAGGGTCTAGGAGCTTTCTTT.